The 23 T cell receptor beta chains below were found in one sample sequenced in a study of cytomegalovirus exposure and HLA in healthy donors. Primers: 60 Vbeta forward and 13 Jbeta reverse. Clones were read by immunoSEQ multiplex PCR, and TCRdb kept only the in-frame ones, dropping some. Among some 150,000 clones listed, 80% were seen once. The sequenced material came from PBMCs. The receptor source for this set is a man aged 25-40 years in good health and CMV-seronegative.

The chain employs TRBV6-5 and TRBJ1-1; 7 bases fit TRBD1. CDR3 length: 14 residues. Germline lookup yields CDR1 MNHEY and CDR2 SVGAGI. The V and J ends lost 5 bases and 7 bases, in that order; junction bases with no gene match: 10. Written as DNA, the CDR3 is TGTGCCAGCAGTACGCGGACAGGACTAAATGAAGCTTTCTTT. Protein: CASSTRTGLNEAFF.

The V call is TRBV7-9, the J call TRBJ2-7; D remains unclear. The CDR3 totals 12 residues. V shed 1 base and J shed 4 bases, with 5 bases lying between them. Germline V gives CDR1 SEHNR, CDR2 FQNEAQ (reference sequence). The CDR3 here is CASSLGSYEQYF. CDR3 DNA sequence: TGTGCCAGCAGCTTAGGCAGTTACGAGCAGTACTTC.

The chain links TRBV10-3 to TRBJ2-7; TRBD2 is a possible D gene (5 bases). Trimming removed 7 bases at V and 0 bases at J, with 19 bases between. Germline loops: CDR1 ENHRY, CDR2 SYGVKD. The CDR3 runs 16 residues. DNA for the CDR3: TGTGCCATCACCCGAAAGGGAGACGCGAGCTCCTACGAGCAGTACTTC. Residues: CAITRKGDASSYEQYF.

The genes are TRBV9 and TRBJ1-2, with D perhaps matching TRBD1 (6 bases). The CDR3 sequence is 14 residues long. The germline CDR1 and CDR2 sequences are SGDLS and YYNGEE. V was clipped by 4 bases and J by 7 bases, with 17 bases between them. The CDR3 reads CASSLGGQSRGYTF. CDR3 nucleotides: TGTGCCAGCAGCCTGGGGGGGCAGTCGCGTGGCTACACCTTC.

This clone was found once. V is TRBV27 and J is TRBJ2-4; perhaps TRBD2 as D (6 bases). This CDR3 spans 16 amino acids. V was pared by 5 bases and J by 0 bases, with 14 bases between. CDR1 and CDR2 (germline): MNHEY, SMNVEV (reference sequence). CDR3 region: CASSQTGLLAKNIQYF. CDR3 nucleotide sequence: TGTGCCAGCAGTCAGACGGGACTCCTAGCCAAAAACATTCAGTACTTC.

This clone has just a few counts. CDR3 sequence (DNA): TGTGCCAGTAGTATGGTCCCCGGGAACACTGAAGCTTTCTTT. It encodes CASSMVPGNTEAFF. The chain is built from TRBV19 and TRBJ1-1, with unresolved D. The V and J ends lost 3 bases and 1 base respectively, with 9 bases between them. This CDR3 has 14 residues. Germline CDR1 reads LNHDA; CDR2 reads SQIVND (reference sequence).

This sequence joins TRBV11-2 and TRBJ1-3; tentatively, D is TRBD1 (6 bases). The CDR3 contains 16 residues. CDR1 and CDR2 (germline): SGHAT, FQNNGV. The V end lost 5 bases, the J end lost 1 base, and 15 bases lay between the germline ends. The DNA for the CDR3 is TGTGCCAGCAGCCTCACAGGGTATCAATCTGGAAACACCATATATTTT. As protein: CASSLTGYQSGNTIYF. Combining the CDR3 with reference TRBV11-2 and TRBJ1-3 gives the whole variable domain EAGVAQSPRYKIIEKRQSVAFWCNPISGHATLYWYQQILGQGPKLLIQFQNNGVVDDSQLPKDRFSAERLKGVDSTLKIQPAKLEDSAVYLCASSLTGYQSGNTIYFGEGSWLTVV.

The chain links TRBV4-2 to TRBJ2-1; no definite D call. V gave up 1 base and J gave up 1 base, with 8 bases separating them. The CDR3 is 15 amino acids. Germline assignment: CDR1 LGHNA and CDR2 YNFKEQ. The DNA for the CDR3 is TGTGCCAGCAGCCAAGTTCTTGCGTCCTACAATGAGCAGTTCTTC. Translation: CASSQVLASYNEQFF.

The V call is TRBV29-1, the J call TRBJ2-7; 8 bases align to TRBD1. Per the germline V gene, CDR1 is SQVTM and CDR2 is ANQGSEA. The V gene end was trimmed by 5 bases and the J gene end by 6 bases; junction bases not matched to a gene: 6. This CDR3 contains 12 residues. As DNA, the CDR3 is TGCAGCGTTATCGGACAGGGCGGCGAGCAGTACTTC. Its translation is CSVIGQGGEQYF.

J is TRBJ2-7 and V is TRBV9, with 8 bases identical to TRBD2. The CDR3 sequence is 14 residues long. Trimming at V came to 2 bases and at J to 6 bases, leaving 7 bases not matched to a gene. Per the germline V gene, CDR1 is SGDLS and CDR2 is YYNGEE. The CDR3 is CASSVSGEPGEQYF. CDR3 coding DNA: TGTGCCAGCAGCGTTAGCGGGGAGCCCGGCGAGCAGTACTTC.

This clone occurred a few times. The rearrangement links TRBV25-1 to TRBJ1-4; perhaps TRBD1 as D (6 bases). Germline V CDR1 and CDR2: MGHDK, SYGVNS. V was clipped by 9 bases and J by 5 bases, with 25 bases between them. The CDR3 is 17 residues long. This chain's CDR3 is CARPPGHPRCRNEKLFF. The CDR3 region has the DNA TGTGCCAGACCCCCGGGACATCCCCGCTGTAGGAATGAAAAACTGTTTTTT.

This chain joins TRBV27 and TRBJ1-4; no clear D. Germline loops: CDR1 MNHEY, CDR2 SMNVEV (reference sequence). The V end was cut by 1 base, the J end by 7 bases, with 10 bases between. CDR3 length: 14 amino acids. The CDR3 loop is CASSLWGGSEKLFF. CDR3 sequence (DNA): TGTGCCAGCAGTTTATGGGGAGGAAGTGAAAAACTGTTTTTT. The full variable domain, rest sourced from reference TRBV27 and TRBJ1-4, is EAQVTQNPRYLITVTGKKLTVTCSQNMNHEYMSWYRQDPGLGLRQIYYSMNVEVTDKGDVPEGYKVSRKEKRNFPLILESPSPNQTSLYFCASSLWGGSEKLFFGSGTQLSVL.

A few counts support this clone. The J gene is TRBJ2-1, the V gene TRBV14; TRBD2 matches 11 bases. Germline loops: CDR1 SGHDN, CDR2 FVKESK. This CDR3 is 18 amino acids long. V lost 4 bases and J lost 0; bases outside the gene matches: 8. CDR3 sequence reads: CASSPGTSGVGSYNEQFF. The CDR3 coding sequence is TGTGCCAGCAGCCCCGGGACTAGCGGAGTGGGCTCCTACAATGAGCAGTTCTTC.

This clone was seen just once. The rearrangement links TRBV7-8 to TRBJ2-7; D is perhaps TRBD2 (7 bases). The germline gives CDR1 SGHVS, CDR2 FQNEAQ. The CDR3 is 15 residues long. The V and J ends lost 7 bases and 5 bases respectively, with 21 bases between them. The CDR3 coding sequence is TGTGCCAGCACCGTTAACCGGGGGGCGGGTAACGAGCAGTACTTC. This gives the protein CASTVNRGAGNEQYF.

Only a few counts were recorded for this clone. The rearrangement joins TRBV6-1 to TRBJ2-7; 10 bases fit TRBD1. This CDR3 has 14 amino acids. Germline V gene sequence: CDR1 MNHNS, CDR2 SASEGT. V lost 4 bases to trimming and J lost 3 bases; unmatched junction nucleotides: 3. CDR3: CASSVRDRGYEQYF. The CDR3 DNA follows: TGTGCCAGCAGTGTCCGGGACAGGGGCTACGAGCAGTACTTC.

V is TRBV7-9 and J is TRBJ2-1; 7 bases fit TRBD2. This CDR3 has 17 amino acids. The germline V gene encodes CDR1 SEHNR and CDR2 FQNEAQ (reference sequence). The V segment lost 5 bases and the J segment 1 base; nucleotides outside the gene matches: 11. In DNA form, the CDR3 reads TGTGCCAGCAGCCCCCCGGGGGGTTCCTTATCCTACAATGAGCAGTTCTTC. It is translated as CASSPPGGSLSYNEQFF.

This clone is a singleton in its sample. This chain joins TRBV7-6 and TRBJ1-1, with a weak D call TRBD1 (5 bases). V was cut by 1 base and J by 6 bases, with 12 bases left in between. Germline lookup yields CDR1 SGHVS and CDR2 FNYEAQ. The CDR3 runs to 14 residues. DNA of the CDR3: TGTGCCAGCAGCTTAGTAGGACACGCAGCTGAAGCTTTCTTT. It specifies CASSLVGHAAEAFF.

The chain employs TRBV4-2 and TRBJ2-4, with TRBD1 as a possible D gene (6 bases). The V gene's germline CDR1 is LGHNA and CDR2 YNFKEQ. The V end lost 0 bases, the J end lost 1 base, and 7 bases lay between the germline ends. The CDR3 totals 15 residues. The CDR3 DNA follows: TGTGCCAGCAGCCAAGAAAGGGGGGCCAAAAACATTCAGTACTTC. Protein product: CASSQERGAKNIQYF.

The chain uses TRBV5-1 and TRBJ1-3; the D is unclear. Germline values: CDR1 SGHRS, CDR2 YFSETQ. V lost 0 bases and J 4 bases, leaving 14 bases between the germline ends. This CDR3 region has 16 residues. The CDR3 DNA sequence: TGCGCCAGCAGCTTGGCAGGATCGGCGCGCGGAAACACCATATATTTT. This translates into CASSLAGSARGNTIYF.

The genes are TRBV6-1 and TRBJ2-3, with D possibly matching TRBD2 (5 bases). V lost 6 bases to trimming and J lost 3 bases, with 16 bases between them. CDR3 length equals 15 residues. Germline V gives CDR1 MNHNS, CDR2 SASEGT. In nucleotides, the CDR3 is TGTGCCAGCAGCCCCGGGCGGGCAGCTACAGATACGCAGTATTTT. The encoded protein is CASSPGRAATDTQYF.

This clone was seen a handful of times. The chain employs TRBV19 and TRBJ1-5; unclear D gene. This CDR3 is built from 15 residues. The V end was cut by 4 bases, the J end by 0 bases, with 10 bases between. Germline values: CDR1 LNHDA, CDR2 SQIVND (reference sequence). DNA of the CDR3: TGTGCCAGTAGTAAGGAGAACTATAGCAATCAGCCCCAGCATTTT. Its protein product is CASSKENYSNQPQHF.

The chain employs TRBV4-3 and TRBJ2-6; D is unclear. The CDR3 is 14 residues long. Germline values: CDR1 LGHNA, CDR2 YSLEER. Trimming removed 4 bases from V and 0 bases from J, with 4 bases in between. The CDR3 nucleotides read TGCGCCAGCAGCCCGAGCTCTGGGGCCAACGTCCTGACTTTC. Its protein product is CASSPSSGANVLTF.

This chain's CDR3 is CASSWGLAGQSSYEQYF. The CDR3, as DNA: TGCGCCAGCAGCTGGGGACTAGCGGGACAATCTTCCTACGAGCAGTACTTC. The genes are TRBV5-1 and TRBJ2-7, with TRBD2 matching 13 bases. This CDR3 is built from 17 residues. J was trimmed by 1 base and V by 3 bases; bases with no gene match: 7. Germline CDR1 SGHRS, CDR2 YFSETQ.